Below, one TCR beta chain is given with its context. Its antigen is not identified. This sample was taken from a study of Ad26.COV2.S vaccination and SARS-CoV-2 variants. The study's findings and limits: Post-vaccination spike-specific CD8+ and CD4+ T cell responses reportedly had substantial breadth.

Profiling relied on immunoSEQ multiplex PCR, and the TCRdb table lists in-frame clones only, not all of them. This repertoire shows just under 250,000 clones, more than 75% found once; its top ten account for around 11%. The treatment here: roughly 18 received Ad26.COV2.S at low or high dose, single or two shots; about 5 received placebo; per-sample allocation not given. Collection of the samples took place on day 63 after the first injection of vaccine or placebo. Germline values: CDR1 MNHEY, CDR2 SVGAGI. This CDR3 is built from 14 residues. Trimming pared 11 bases from V and 4 bases from J, leaving 20 bases between.

This specimen consisted of peripheral blood, obtained in a trial of Ad26.COV2.S vaccine versus placebo. This chain connects TRBV6-5 to TRBJ1-2; D remains unclear. The clonotype comes from a person between 18 and 65 years old who received the Ad26.COV2.S COVID-19 vaccine or a placebo. CDR3 protein: CAGSVHGLTYGYTF. CDR3 coding DNA: TGTGCCGGATCCGTACACGGTCTCACCTATGGCTACACCTTC.